Below are 6 T cell receptor beta chains sequenced from a single sample in a study of blood T cell repertoires in COVID-19. The table came from immunoSEQ multiplex PCR; TCRdb's copy has only in-frame clones and leaves some out. The sample lists about 62,000 clones, around nine tenths seen once, with about 5.4% in the top ten. Sequences were obtained from peripheral blood. The receptors shown here come from a human donor in a cohort sampled during active COVID-19.

The CDR3 here is CASSPGDDEQYF. In DNA form, the CDR3 reads TGTGCCAGCAGCCCGGGGGATGACGAGCAGTACTTC. The chain employs TRBV3-1 (or the pseudogene TRBV3-2) and TRBJ2-7; the D gene is possibly TRBD2 (6 bases). Trimming took off 4 bases at V and 5 bases at J, with 9 bases between the two ends. The germline V gene encodes CDR1 LGHDT and CDR2 YNNKEL (reference sequence). This CDR3 region has 12 residues.

V gene TRBV24-1 combines with J gene TRBJ1-2, with TRBD1 identical over 7 bases. The CDR3 totals 16 residues. V dropped 11 bases and J dropped 0; count of bases not matched to a gene: 14. Per the germline V gene, CDR1 is KGHDR and CDR2 is SFDVKD. The CDR3 protein is CAKQRPGGTANYGYTF. The CDR3 nucleotides are TGTGCCAAGCAAAGGCCAGGGGGGACCGCTAACTATGGCTACACCTTC.

The chain employs TRBV5-1 and TRBJ2-2; the D gene is possibly TRBD1 (6 bases). V was clipped by 3 bases and J by 6 bases, with 15 bases between them. Looked up from germline, CDR1 is SGHRS and CDR2 is YFSETQ. CDR3 length: 15 residues. The CDR3 reads CASSSYEAGAGELFF. The DNA of the CDR3 is TGCGCCAGCAGCTCCTATGAAGCAGGGGCCGGGGAGCTGTTTTTT.

The rearrangement links TRBV6-6 to TRBJ1-1, with 9 bases that match TRBD1. J was trimmed by 10 bases and V by 6 bases; bases with no gene match: 9. The CDR3 is 13 residues long. The germline V gene encodes CDR1 MNHNY and CDR2 SVGAGI (reference sequence). The CDR3 reads CASSLQTTGGAFF. The CDR3 DNA sequence: TGTGCCAGCAGCCTACAGACGACAGGGGGAGCTTTCTTT.

V usage is TRBV5-1 and J usage is TRBJ2-2; TRBD2 aligns across 11 bases. J was trimmed by 6 bases and V by 5 bases; bases with no gene match: 6. Germline loops: CDR1 SGHRS, CDR2 YFSETQ. The CDR3 has 15 amino acids. CDR3 DNA sequence: TGCGCCAGCAGGTCACTAGCGGGGGCGGCCGGGGAGCTGTTTTTT. Protein product: CASRSLAGAAGELFF.

The V gene is TRBV4-1, the J gene TRBJ1-6, with 9 bases aligning to TRBD1. The CDR3 contains 16 residues. J gave up 7 bases and V 4 bases, and 8 bases lay outside the gene matches. Germline V lookup: CDR1 MGHRA, CDR2 YSYEKL. DNA for the CDR3: TGCGCCAGCAGCCCCCGGGACAGGGAAAGGAATTCACCCCTCCACTTT. Its protein is CASSPRDRERNSPLHF.